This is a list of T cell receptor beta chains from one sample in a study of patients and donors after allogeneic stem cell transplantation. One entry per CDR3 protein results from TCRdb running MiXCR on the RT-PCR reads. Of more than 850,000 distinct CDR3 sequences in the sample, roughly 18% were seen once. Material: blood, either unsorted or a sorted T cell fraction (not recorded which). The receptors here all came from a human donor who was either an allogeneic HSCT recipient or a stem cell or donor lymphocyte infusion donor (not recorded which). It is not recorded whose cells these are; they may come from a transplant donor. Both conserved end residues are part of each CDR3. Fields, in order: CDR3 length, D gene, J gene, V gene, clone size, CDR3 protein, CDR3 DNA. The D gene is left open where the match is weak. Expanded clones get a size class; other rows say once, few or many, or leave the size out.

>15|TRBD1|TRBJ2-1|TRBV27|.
CASRPGQGPYNEQFF
TGTGCCAGCAGGCCGGGACAGGGGCCCTACAATGAGCAGTTCTTC
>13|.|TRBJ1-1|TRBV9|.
CASSVGPDTEAFF
TGTGCCAGCAGCGTAGGTCCAGACACTGAAGCTTTCTTT
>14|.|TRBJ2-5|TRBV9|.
CASSVDSEQETQYF
TGTGCCAGCAGCGTAGATTCCGAGCAAGAGACCCAGTACTTC
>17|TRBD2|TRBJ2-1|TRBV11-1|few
CASSRTSGRDSYNEQFF
TGTGCCAGCAGCCGGACTAGCGGGAGGGACTCCTACAATGAGCAGTTCTTC
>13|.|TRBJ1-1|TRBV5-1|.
CASSLFQATEAFF
TGCGCCAGCAGCTTGTTCCAGGCCACTGAAGCTTTCTTT
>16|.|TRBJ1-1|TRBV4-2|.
CASSQDRNTLDTEAFF
TGTGCCAGCAGCCAAGATCGTAACACCCTGGACACTGAAGCTTTCTTT
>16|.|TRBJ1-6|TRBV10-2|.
CASSDSRPSLNSPLHF
TGCGCCAGCTCGGACTCCCGGCCTTCCTTAAATTCACCCCTCCACTTT
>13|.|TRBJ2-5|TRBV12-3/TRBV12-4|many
CASSLDAQETQYF
TGTGCCAGCAGTTTAGACGCTCAAGAGACCCAGTACTTC
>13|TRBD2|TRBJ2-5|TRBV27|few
CASSLRSSGRYCF
TGTGCCAGCAGTTTAAGGTCTAGCGGCCGTTATTGCTTC
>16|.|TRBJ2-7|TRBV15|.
CATSRGRDLSAYEQYF
TGTGCCACCAGCAGAGGCCGGGACCTTAGTGCCTACGAGCAGTACTTC
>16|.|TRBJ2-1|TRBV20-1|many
CSARGYSPSSYNEQFF
TGCAGTGCTAGGGGCTATAGCCCGAGCTCCTACAATGAGCAGTTCTTC